This note documents a single T cell receptor beta chain sequence. Its antigen target is currently unknown. No per-base quality is available; no much larger clone lies one base away. The CDR3 has 13 amino acids, counting the end cysteine and phenylalanine. Only the CDR3 DNA stays, 39 bases, in frame from base 1. Relative to germline, V is missing 3 bases and J is missing 5 bases, with 4 bases of the junction outside any gene match. For CDR1 and CDR2, the germline V gene (reference sequence) lists DFQATT and SNEGSKA. TCRbeta CDR3 regions were amplified from genomic DNA using the immunoSEQ Assay, a bias-controlled multiplex PCR. As for how the authors treated the data: Nucleated cell counts per sample were estimated from amplification of reference gene primers within the assay. Sequence reads were collapsed and filtered to measure the absolute abundance of every unique TCRbeta CDR3 rearrangement. For each sample, productive Simpson clonality was calculated as the square root of Simpson's diversity index over productive rearrangements. TCRdb carries this immuneACCESS record with in-frame sequences only. Its versions omit some clonotypes, under half of them owing to an unresolved V gene in the studies checked, with the rest unexplained. The V and J calls and clone size come from that table; D and trimming were worked out from the DNA. This sample has about 250,000 clones in its table, and around three quarters of those were observed once. The ten largest account for about 3.5% of the sample.

The sample is drawn from a study of blood T cell repertoires in COVID-19 (dated by TCRdb to 2020 to 2022). Regarding the research as a whole: The collaborator samples originated in the United States, Italy and Spain and spanned the acute and convalescent phases of COVID-19. HLA class I and class II types, where available, came from metadata supplied by the sample provider rather than from assay-based typing. The prospective study material was composed of cDNA or gDNA derived from T cells, B-cell-depleted T cells, or PBMCs. The repertoires were released in a freely available public database meant as a resource for research on the immune response to SARS-CoV-2. Samples came from the ongoing ImmuneRACE study (first 160 participants) plus 1,254 subjects from 6 global collaborators. Deeply sampled blood TCRbeta repertoires from subjects exposed to, actively infected with, or recovered from COVID-19 were included in the dataset. Nearly every sample came with metadata listing a de-identified subject ID, COVID-19 status, age in years and sex.

Results the study describes overall, beyond this receptor: The amount of clinical and demographic metadata varied by source and participant and was provided uncurated.

Each collaborating institution followed its own protocols to collect whole blood in K2EDTA tubes. For TCRbeta analysis, collaborator samples were shipped as frozen whole blood, as isolated PBMCs, or as DNA extracted from either sample type. The sequence derives from a woman older than 75 with acute or convalescent COVID-19. The sequencing sample was made of peripheral blood. In this chain, TRBV20-1 is recombined with TRBJ1-1, and 9 bases in between align with TRBD1. CDR3 reads: CSASSGQGTEAFF. The DNA sequence is as follows: TGCAGTGCTAGTTCGGGACAGGGAACTGAAGCTTTCTTT.